Each of the 15 T cell receptor beta chains below was sequenced from the same sample in a study of CD8 T cells in Susac syndrome. With random hexamers, reverse transcription was performed on about 0.5 to 1 ug of RNA. One entry per CDR3 protein results from TCRdb running MiXCR on the immunoSEQ multiplex PCR reads. This table has about 180,000 distinct CDR3 sequences, around 96% appearing once. Sequenced input: CD8+ T cells from PBMCs. The receptors originated from a human donor with multiple sclerosis.

The chain's CDR3 is CASGQGRETQYF. The CDR3 DNA reads as TGTGCTAGTGGCCAGGGTAGGGAGACCCAGTACTTC. J is TRBJ2-5 and V is TRBV12-5, with D possibly being TRBD1 (5 bases). With 6 bases removed from V and 5 bases from J, the gap between germline ends came to 10 bases. Germline CDR1 LGHNT, CDR2 FRNRAP. The CDR3 has 12 amino acids.

The CDR3 protein is CSGKGRQGGQYF. CDR3 nucleotides: TGCAGCGGCAAAGGCCGTCAGGGAGGGCAGTACTTC. V and J are TRBV29-1 and TRBJ2-7, with D maybe TRBD2 (6 bases). This CDR3 has 12 amino acids. Germline V gene lookup returns CDR1 SQVTM and CDR2 ANQGSEA. V lost 7 bases and J 9 bases, leaving 19 bases between the germline ends.

The V call is TRBV27, the J call TRBJ2-3; perhaps TRBD2 as D (5 bases). The CDR3 extends over 15 amino acids. Trimming stripped 4 bases from V and 4 bases from J, with 15 bases between. The V gene's germline CDR1 is MNHEY and CDR2 SMNVEV (reference sequence). CDR3 coding DNA: TGTGCCAGCAGTTCGACTATACTAAGGTCAGATACGCAGTATTTT. Translating gives CASSSTILRSDTQYF.

The chain links TRBV7-9 to TRBJ2-7; D may match TRBD1 or TRBD2 (6 bases each). Germline loops: CDR1 SEHNR, CDR2 FQNEAQ (reference sequence). This CDR3 is built from 13 residues. Trimming cost V 11 bases and J 6 bases, with 20 bases left between them. CDR3 amino acids: CAATPGDSSEQYF. CDR3 nucleotide sequence: TGTGCCGCCACTCCAGGGGACTCCAGCGAGCAGTACTTC.

This clonotype came up once. Without the conserved terminal phenylalanine or tryptophan, this CDR3 likely stems from a read error. Because the CDR3's place on the DNA is in doubt, the DNA is left out and the CDR3 is given as listed by TCRdb. The CDR3: CSVGQGDFL. The rearrangement joins TRBV29-1 to TRBJ1-2; TRBD1, the D gene given by the table, was not confirmed from the DNA. Both ends counted, the CDR3 spans 9 residues. Germline CDR1 reads SQVTM; CDR2 reads ANQGSEA.

This clonotype showed up just a few times. The V gene is TRBV28, the J gene TRBJ1-1; no reliable D call. The germline gives CDR1 MDHEN, CDR2 SYDVKM. The ends were cut back, 2 bases at V and 1 base at J, with 5 bases in the middle. CDR3 length: 13 residues. The CDR3 spells CASSLQGNTEAFF. For the CDR3, the DNA is TGTGCCAGCAGTTTACAAGGGAACACTGAAGCTTTCTTT.

This chain connects TRBV6-5 to TRBJ1-1; D ambiguous. The CDR3 runs 11 residues. CDR1 is MNHEY, CDR2 SVGAGI, per germline. Trimming left V 7 bases short and J 5 bases short, with 8 bases between. The CDR3 nucleotides are TGTGCCAGCACCGAAAGGACTGAAGCTTTCTTT. Its protein product is CASTERTEAFF.

This clonotype appeared once. This CDR3 reads CAWLGEGDNEQFF. CDR3 DNA: TGTGCCTGGCTAGGAGAGGGGGACAATGAGCAGTTCTTC. The rearrangement uses TRBV30 and TRBJ2-1, with D possibly being TRBD1 (6 bases). The germline gives CDR1 GTSNPN, CDR2 SVGIG (reference sequence). V dropped 5 bases and J dropped 5 bases, with 13 bases sitting between them. The CDR3 has 13 amino acids.

This chain uses TRBV29-1 with TRBJ1-2; TRBD1 agrees at 9 bases. Germline assignment: CDR1 SQVTM and CDR2 ANQGSEA. Trimming removed 7 bases from V and 8 bases from J; junction bases left unmatched: 8. This CDR3 comprises 12 residues. The CDR3 sequence is CSGGRTGEGYTF. The CDR3 coding sequence is TGCAGCGGGGGACGGACAGGGGAAGGCTACACCTTC.

The genes are TRBV3-1 and TRBJ2-1; no clear D. CDR3 length: 16 amino acids. CDR1 is LGHDT and CDR2 is YNNKEL in the germline V gene (reference sequence). Trimming cost V 1 base and J 2 bases, with 12 bases left between them. The CDR3 reads CASSQVPSTPYNEQFF. CDR3 nucleotide sequence: TGTGCCAGCAGCCAAGTACCCTCGACGCCCTACAATGAGCAGTTCTTC.

CDR3 DNA: TGTGCCACCAGTAGCGGAGATGGGCCCGATACGCAGTATTTT. This encodes CATSSGDGPDTQYF. The chain uses TRBV15 and TRBJ2-3; weak D call: TRBD2 (6 bases). CDR1 and CDR2 (germline): LNHNV, YYDKDF (reference sequence). The CDR3 contains 14 residues. Trimming took 6 bases from V and 6 from J, leaving 16 bases between them.

The chain uses TRBV7-9 and TRBJ1-2; D unclear. CDR3 length equals 16 residues. V gave up 5 bases and J gave up 3 bases, with 19 bases separating them. Germline V lookup: CDR1 SEHNR, CDR2 FQNEAQ (reference sequence). As DNA, the CDR3 is TGTGCCAGCAGCCTCCCAGGAGACGGCCTCGACTATGGCTACACCTTC. Translation gives CASSLPGDGLDYGYTF. The full variable domain, rest sourced from reference TRBV7-9 and TRBJ1-2, is DTGVSQNPRHKITKRGQNVTFRCDPISEHNRLYWYRQTLGQGPEFLTYFQNEAQLEKSRLLSDRFSAERPKGSFSTLEIQRTEQGDSAMYLCASSLPGDGLDYGYTFGSGTRLTVV.

The chain employs TRBV19 and TRBJ1-2, with 7 bases that match TRBD1. This CDR3 comprises 16 residues. The V gene's germline CDR1 is LNHDA and CDR2 SQIVND (reference sequence). After removal of 5 bases from V and 6 bases from J, the junction contained 15 bases not matched to a gene. The CDR3: CASSWGQGVGRDGYTF. The CDR3 bases are TGTGCCAGTAGTTGGGGCCAGGGGGTCGGCCGTGATGGCTACACCTTC.

J is TRBJ2-5 and V is TRBV27, with D unclear. Germline V gene data show CDR1 as MNHEY and CDR2 as SMNVEV (reference sequence). Trimming pared 8 bases from V and 5 bases from J, leaving 18 bases between. CDR3 length: 14 residues. The CDR3 DNA reads as TGTGCCAGCCGATCGGGCCGAATATCGGAGACCCAGTACTTC. This codes for CASRSGRISETQYF.

This clonotype was seen a single time. The V call is TRBV28, the J call TRBJ2-7; 9 nucleotides match TRBD2. With V trimmed by 5 bases and J by 5 bases, 7 bases remained unmatched. The CDR3 has 14 amino acids. The germline V gene encodes CDR1 MDHEN and CDR2 SYDVKM. The CDR3 loop is CASSASSGANEQYF. CDR3 in DNA: TGTGCCAGCAGTGCATCTAGCGGGGCCAACGAGCAGTACTTC. The whole variable domain, filled in from reference TRBV28 and TRBJ2-7, reads DVKVTQSSRYLVKRTGEKVFLECVQDMDHENMFWYRQDPGLGLRLIYFSYDVKMKEKGDIPEGYSVSREKKERFSLILESASTNQTSMYLCASSASSGANEQYFGPGTRLTVT.